This record concerns one T cell receptor (beta chain) sequence. The CDR3 extends over 17 amino acids. Germline CDR1 and CDR2: SGHTA and FQGTGA. The V gene end was trimmed by 0 bases and the J gene end by 5 bases; junction bases not matched to a gene: 6. Here immunoSEQ multiplex PCR was the method, and the copy in TCRdb shows in-frame clones only, minus some. The repertoire holds some 54,000 clones, 95% to 97% seen once, with around 2% in the top ten. The sample belongs to a study of control samples from healthy donors and cancer patients. Sequencing was performed on blood. This clonotype was sampled from a woman between 25 and 40 years old in good health. This chain connects TRBV7-3 to TRBJ2-1; 11 nucleotides agree with TRBD2. The CDR3 DNA reads as TGTGCCAGCAGCTTAACCGCCGGGACTAGCGGAGACAATGAGCAGTTCTTC. Residues: CASSLTAGTSGDNEQFF.